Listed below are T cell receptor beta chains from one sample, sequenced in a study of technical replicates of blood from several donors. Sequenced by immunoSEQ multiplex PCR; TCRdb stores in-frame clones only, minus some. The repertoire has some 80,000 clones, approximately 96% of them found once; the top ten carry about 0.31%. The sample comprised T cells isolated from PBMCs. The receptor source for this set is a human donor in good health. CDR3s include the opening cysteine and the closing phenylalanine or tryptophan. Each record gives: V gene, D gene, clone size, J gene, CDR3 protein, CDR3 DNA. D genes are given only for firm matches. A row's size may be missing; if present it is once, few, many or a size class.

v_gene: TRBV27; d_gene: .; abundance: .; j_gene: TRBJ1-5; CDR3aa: CASSLAGTTNQPQHF; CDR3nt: TGTGCCAGCAGTCTAGCCGGGACAACTAATCAGCCCCAGCATTTT
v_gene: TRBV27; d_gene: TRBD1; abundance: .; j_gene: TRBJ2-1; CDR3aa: CASSTGQGFYNEQFF; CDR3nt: TGTGCCAGCAGTACTGGACAGGGGTTCTACAATGAGCAGTTCTTC
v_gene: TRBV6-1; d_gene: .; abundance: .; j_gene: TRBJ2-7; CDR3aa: CASSGLAVFNEQYF; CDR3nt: TGTGCCAGCAGTGGGTTAGCGGTCTTCAACGAGCAGTACTTC
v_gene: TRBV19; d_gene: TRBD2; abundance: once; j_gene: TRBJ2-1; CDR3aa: CASSVSGTNLYNEQFF; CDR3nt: TGTGCCAGTAGTGTTTCCGGGACTAACCTCTACAATGAGCAGTTCTTC
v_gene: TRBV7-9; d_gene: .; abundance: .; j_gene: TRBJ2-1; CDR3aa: CASSRLQEGQFF; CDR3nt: TGTGCCAGCAGCCGCCTACAGGAAGGGCAGTTCTTC
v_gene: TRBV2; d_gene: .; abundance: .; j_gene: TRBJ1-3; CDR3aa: CASSGGGSGNTIYF; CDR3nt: TGTGCCAGCAGTGGCGGGGGCTCTGGAAACACCATATATTTT
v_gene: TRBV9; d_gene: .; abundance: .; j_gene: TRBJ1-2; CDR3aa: CASSVGRTDGYTF; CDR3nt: TGTGCCAGCAGCGTTGGGAGGACGGATGGCTACACCTTC
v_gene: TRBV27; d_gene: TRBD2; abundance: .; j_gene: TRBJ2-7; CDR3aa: CASSLMAGGVYEQYF; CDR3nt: TGTGCCAGCAGTTTAATGGCGGGAGGGGTTTACGAGCAGTACTTC
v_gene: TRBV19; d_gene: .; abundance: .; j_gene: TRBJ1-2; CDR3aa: CASSTFQGSGYTF; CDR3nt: TGTGCCAGTAGTACCTTTCAGGGGTCTGGCTACACCTTC
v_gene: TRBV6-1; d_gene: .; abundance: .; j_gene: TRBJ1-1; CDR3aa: CASSENRFLPEAFF; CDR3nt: TGTGCCAGCAGTGAAAATAGATTTCTACCTGAAGCTTTCTTT